Described below is a single T cell receptor (beta chain) sequence and its context. Its antigen remains unidentified. It has no much larger one-base neighbor in the sample; base qualities were not kept. TCRbeta CDR3 regions were amplified from genomic DNA by means of the immunoSEQ Assay, a bias-controlled multiplex PCR. The original pipeline was this. The number of nucleated cells in each sample was estimated from the amplification of reference gene primers within the assay. To quantify the absolute abundance of each unique TCRbeta CDR3 rearrangement, sequence reads were collapsed and filtered. Productive Simpson clonality was computed per sample as the square root of Simpson's diversity index over productive rearrangements. What TCRdb holds here is the immuneACCESS table cut down to in-frame rearrangements. Part of the clones is not present; checked against another copy, under half of the missing clones reflect an unresolved V gene, and the others are unexplained. That table gives V, J and clone size, and the DNA gave D and trimming. Across this sample there are hundreds of thousands of clones, with roughly 80% seen only once. The top ten clonotypes cover around 9.6% of the sample.

Collaborating institutions collected whole blood in K2EDTA tubes following their own protocols. Collaborator samples were shipped for TCRbeta analysis as frozen whole blood, isolated PBMCs, or DNA extracted from either sample type. Per the germline V gene (reference sequence), SEHNR is the CDR1 and FQNEAQ is the CDR2. From the cysteine up to the phenylalanine, the CDR3 has a length of 16 residues. The entry retains the CDR3 DNA only, 48 bases that are in frame from base 1. V is cut back by 1 base and J by 4 bases, with 7 bases in the junction unmatched. This sample stems from a study of blood T cell repertoires in COVID-19 (dated by TCRdb to about 2020). In terms of the full investigation: Collaborator samples came from the United States, Italy and Spain and covered acute and convalescent phases of COVID-19. Subjects who had been exposed to COVID-19, were actively infected with it, or had recovered from it provided the deeply sampled blood TCRbeta repertoires that made up the dataset. A freely available public database, intended as a resource for researchers studying the immune response to SARS-CoV-2, is where the repertoires were released. Where available, HLA class I and class II types were taken from metadata supplied by the sample provider and were not determined by assay-based typing. Sample metadata almost always included a de-identified subject ID, COVID-19 status, age in years and sex. The material from the prospective study consisted of cDNA or gDNA derived from T cells, B-cell-depleted T cells, or PBMCs. Samples were obtained from the ongoing ImmuneRACE study (first 160 participants) and from some 1,200 subjects provided by 6 global collaborators. What the study reported, not specific to this receptor: Clinical and demographic metadata were provided uncurated, with the amount varying by source and participant.

Recombination linked TRBV7-9 to TRBJ1-5; 7 junctional bases match TRBD1. Material: peripheral blood. The sequence derives from a woman of 80 years or more with acute or convalescent COVID-19. The DNA sequence is given as TGTGCCAGCAGCTTAGGAGGTACAGGGGAGAATCAGCCCCAGCATTTT. The encoded protein is CASSLGGTGENQPQHF. Where the CDR3 stops, the reference TRBV7-9 and TRBJ1-5 genes take over; the full variable domain is DTGVSQNPRHKITKRGQNVTFRCDPISEHNRLYWYRQTLGQGPEFLTYFQNEAQLEKSRLLSDRFSAERPKGSFSTLEIQRTEQGDSAMYLCASSLGGTGENQPQHFGDGTRLSIL.